This T cell receptor beta chain was sequenced during a study of tumor-infiltrating lymphocytes in oesophageal squamous cell carcinoma. Germline lookup yields CDR1 MNHNS and CDR2 SASEGT. CDR3 size: 16 residues. V trimming: 5 bases; J trimming: 4 bases; junction bases outside the gene matches: 8. TCRdb reanalysed the PCR reads using MiXCR and keeps one entry per CDR3 protein. The sample lists approximately 18,000 distinct CDR3 sequences, approximately 46% occurring once. This clonotype is medium-sized by share. The chain combines TRBV6-1 with TRBJ2-3, with 11 bases fitting TRBD1. This TCR was recovered from a male donor with esophageal squamous cell carcinoma. Sequencing used esophageal tumor tissue. The CDR3 here is CASSSPGTGGSDTQYF. In DNA, the CDR3 is TGTGCCAGCAGTTCCCCCGGGACAGGGGGGTCAGATACGCAGTATTTT.